This TCR beta chain was recovered during a study of low-dose radiotherapy and immunotherapy resistance in tumors. Study-wide context: For Cohort 1, fractions of 0.5 Gy were given every 2 weeks, reaching 6.5 Gy overall. Fractions of 1 Gy went to Cohort 2 every two weeks, for 13 Gy over 26 weeks. Ipilimumab 1 mg/kg every six weeks, together with nivolumab 240 mg every two weeks, was given intravenously to patients.

Time point specified: after trial treatment. Treatment given: LDRT plus nivolumab, ipilimumab, low-dose cyclophosphamide and aspirin (RACIN trial). Donors were given nivolumab, ipilimumab, aspirin, low-dose cyclophosphamide and low-dose radiotherapy. cDNA synthesis used a TRAV/TRBV-specific primer set for both chains. With a constant-region primer and a V-primer adapter, TCRs were subjected to roughly 18 PCR cycles of amplification. TCRdb recomputed calls from the reads with MiXCR, one row per CDR3 protein. The sample has about 58,000 distinct CDR3 sequences, roughly 23% seen once; the top ten hold 6.5% to 7%. Germline CDR1 SNHLY, CDR2 FYNNEI. CDR3 length equals 17 residues. V gave up 8 bases and J gave up 3 bases; unmatched junction bases: 15.

The input for sequencing was PBMCs, taken after low-dose radiotherapy plus immunotherapy. The chain combines TRBV2 with TRBJ2-1, with 8 bases aligning to TRBD1. This receptor was obtained from a male donor with prostate cancer. The CDR3 here is CASLGPRPTGVYNEQFF. The CDR3, as DNA: TGTGCCAGCCTTGGGCCCCGACCGACAGGGGTCTACAATGAGCAGTTCTTC. Full variable domain (rest looked up from reference TRBV2 and TRBJ2-1): EPEVTQTPSHQVTQMGQEVILRCVPISNHLYFYWYRQILGQKVEFLVSFYNNEISEKSEIFDDQFSVERPDGSNFTLKIRSTKLEDSAMYFCASLGPRPTGVYNEQFFGPGTRLTVL.